The clone carrying this T cell receptor (beta chain) has just one count. Its antigen is still unknown. Sequenced by immunoSEQ multiplex PCR; TCRdb stores in-frame clones only, minus some. Among about 180,000 clones, roughly 87% were seen once, and the ten largest hold 5% to 6.5%. Germline V gene lookup returns CDR1 LGHDT and CDR2 YNNKEL (reference sequence). CDR3 length equals 15 residues. After removal of 4 bases from V and 6 bases from J, the junction contained 7 bases not matched to a gene. The sample comes from a study of Ad26.COV2.S vaccination and SARS-CoV-2 variants. Study-wide points: An underestimation of total T cell responses may have resulted from the TCR breadth and depth analyses. Spike-specific CD8+ and CD4+ T cell responses reportedly showed substantial breadth after vaccination. The study found similar non-spike TCR breadth in vaccine and placebo recipients. Spike-specific TCR breadth ran higher among vaccine recipients than placebo recipients.

The chain employs TRBV3-1 (or the pseudogene TRBV3-2) and TRBJ1-1; 11 bases match TRBD1. The material was peripheral blood, obtained after recovery from COVID-19. The TCR originated in a human donor who had recovered from COVID-19. This CDR3 reads CASSPTGTGGPEAFF. CDR3 sequence (DNA): TGTGCCAGCAGCCCGACCGGGACAGGGGGACCTGAAGCTTTCTTT.